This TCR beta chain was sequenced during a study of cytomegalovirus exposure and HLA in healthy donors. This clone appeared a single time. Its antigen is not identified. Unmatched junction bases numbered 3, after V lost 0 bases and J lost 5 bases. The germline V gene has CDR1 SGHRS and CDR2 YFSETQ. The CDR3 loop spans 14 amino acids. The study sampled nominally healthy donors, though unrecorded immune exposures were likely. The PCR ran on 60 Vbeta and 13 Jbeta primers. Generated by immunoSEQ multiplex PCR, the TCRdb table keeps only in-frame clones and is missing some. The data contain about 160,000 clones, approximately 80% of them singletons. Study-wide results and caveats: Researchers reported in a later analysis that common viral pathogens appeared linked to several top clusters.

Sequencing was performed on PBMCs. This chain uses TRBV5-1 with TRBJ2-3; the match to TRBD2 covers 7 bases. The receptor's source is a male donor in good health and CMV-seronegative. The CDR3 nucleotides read TGCGCCAGCAGCTTGGGACTAGCAGGAGATACGCAGTATTTT. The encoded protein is CASSLGLAGDTQYF.